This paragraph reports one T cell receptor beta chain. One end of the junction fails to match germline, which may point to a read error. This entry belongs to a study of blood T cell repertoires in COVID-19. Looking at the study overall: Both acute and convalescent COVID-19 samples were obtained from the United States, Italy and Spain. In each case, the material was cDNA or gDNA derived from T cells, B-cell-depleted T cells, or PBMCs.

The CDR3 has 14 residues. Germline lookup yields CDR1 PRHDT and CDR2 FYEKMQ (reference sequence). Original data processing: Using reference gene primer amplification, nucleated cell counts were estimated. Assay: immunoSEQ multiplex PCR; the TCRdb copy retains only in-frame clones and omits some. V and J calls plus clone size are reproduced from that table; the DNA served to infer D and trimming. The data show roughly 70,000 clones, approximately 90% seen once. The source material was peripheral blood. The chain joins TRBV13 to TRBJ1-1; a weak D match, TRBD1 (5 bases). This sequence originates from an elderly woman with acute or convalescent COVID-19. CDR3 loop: CASTLRRGNTEAFF. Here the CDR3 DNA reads TGTGCCAGCACCTTAAGGAGGGGGAACACTGAAGCTTTCTTT.